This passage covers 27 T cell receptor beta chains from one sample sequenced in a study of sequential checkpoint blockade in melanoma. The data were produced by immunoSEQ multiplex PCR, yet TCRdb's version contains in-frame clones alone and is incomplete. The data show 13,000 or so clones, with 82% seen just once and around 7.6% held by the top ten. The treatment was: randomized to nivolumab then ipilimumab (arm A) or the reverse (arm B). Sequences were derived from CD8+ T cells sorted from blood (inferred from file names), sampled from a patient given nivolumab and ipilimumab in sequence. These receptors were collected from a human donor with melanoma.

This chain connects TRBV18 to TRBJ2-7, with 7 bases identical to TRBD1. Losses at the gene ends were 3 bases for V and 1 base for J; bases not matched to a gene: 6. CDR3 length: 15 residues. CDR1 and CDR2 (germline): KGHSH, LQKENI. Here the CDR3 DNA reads TGTGCCAGCTCACCTGAAGGGGGCTGGTCCTACGAGCAGTACTTC. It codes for CASSPEGGWSYEQYF.

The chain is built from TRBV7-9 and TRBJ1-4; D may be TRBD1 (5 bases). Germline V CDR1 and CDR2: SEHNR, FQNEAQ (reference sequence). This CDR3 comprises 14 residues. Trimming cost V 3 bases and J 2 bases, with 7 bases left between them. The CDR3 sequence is CASSLSGTNEKLFF. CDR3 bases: TGTGCCAGCAGCTTGTCAGGGACTAATGAAAAACTGTTTTTT.

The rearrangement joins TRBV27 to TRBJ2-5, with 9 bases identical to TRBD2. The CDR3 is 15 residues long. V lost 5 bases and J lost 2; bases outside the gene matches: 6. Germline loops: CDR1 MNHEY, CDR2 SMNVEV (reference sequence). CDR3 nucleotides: TGTGCCAGCAGTGTCCTAGCGGGGCCTCAAGAGACCCAGTACTTC. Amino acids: CASSVLAGPQETQYF.

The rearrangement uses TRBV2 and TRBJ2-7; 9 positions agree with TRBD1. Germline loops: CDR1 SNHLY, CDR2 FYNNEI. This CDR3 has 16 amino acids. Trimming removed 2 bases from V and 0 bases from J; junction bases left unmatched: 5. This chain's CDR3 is CASSESGTGLSYEQYF. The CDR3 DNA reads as TGTGCCAGCAGTGAAAGTGGGACAGGGCTCTCCTACGAGCAGTACTTC. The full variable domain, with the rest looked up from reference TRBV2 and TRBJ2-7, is EPEVTQTPSHQVTQMGQEVILRCVPISNHLYFYWYRQILGQKVEFLVSFYNNEISEKSEIFDDQFSVERPDGSNFTLKIRSTKLEDSAMYFCASSESGTGLSYEQYFGPGTRLTVT.

As DNA, the CDR3 is TGTGCCAGCAGTTTATCGAGCAGGGGGCTCTATGGCTACACCTTC. Translating it yields CASSLSSRGLYGYTF. The V and J genes are TRBV27 and TRBJ1-2; 8 bases are shared with TRBD1. Germline V gene sequence: CDR1 MNHEY, CDR2 SMNVEV (reference sequence). V lost 0 bases, J lost 4 bases, and 4 bases stayed unmatched. This CDR3 spans 15 amino acids.

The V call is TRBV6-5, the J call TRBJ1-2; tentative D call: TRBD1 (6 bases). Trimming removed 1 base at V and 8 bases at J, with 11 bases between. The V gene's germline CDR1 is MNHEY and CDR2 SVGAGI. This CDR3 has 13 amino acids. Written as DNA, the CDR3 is TGTGCCAGCAGTTACTGGGGAGGGGGAGGCTACACCTTC. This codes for CASSYWGGGGYTF.

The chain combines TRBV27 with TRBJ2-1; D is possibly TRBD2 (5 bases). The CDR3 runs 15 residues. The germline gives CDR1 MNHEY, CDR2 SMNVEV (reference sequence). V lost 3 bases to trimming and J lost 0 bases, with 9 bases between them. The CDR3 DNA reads TGTGCCAGCAGTTTTGGGAGCAGCTCCTACAATGAGCAGTTCTTC. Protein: CASSFGSSSYNEQFF.

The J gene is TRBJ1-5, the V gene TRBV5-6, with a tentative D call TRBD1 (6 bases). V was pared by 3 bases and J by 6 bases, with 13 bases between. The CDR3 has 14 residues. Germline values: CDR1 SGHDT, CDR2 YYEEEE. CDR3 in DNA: TGTGCCAGCAGCTGGGGGGGGGCTGGTCAGCCCCAGCATTTT. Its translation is CASSWGGAGQPQHF.

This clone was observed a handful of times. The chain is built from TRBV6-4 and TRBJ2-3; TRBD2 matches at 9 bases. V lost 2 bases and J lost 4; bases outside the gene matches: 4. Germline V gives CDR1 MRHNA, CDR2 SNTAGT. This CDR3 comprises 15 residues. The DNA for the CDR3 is TGTGCCAGCAGTGACATAGCGGGAGCAGCAGATACGCAGTATTTT. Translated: CASSDIAGAADTQYF.

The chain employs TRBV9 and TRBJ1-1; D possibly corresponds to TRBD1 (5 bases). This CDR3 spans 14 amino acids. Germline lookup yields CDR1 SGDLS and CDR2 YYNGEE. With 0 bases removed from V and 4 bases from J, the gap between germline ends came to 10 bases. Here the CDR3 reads CASSVGGGSTEAFF. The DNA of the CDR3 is TGTGCCAGCAGCGTAGGGGGGGGGTCCACTGAAGCTTTCTTT.

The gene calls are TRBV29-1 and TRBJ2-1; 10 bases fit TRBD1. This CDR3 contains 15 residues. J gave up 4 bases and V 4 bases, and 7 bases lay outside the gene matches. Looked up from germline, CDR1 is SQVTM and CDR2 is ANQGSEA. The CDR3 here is CSVVYRDRGYNEQFF. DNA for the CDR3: TGCAGCGTTGTATACCGGGACAGGGGTTACAATGAGCAGTTCTTC.

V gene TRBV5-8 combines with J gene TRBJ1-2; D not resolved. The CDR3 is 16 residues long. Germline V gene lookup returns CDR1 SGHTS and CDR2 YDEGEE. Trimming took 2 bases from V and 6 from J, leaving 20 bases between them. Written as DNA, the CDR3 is TGTGCCAGCAGCTTACCAAAAAGGGAGTTACAGCATGGCTACACCTTC. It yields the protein CASSLPKRELQHGYTF.

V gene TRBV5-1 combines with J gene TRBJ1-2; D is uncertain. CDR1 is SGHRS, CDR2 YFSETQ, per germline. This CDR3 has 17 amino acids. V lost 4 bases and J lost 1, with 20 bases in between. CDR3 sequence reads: CASSPFGFGVNNYGYTF. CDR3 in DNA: TGCGCCAGCAGCCCTTTCGGGTTCGGGGTTAATAACTATGGCTACACCTTC.

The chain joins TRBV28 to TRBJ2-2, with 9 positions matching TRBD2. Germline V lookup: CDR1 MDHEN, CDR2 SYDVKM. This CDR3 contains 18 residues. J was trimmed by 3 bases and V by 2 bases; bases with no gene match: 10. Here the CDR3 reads CASSLLLAGGPHTGELFF. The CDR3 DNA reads TGTGCCAGCAGTTTACTATTGGCGGGGGGGCCCCACACCGGGGAGCTGTTTTTT.

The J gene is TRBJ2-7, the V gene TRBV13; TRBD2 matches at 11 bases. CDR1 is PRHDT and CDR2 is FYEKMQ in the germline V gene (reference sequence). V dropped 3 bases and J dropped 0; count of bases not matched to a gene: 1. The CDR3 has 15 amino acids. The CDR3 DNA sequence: TGTGCCAGCAGCTTCGGACTAGCGGGCTCCTACGAGCAGTACTTC. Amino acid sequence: CASSFGLAGSYEQYF.

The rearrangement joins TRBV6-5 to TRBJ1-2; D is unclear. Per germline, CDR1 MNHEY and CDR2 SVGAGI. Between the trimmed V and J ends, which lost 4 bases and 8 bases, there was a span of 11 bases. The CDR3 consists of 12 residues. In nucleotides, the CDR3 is TGTGCCAGCAGTTTCGGCGGTTTGGGCTACACCTTC. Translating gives CASSFGGLGYTF.

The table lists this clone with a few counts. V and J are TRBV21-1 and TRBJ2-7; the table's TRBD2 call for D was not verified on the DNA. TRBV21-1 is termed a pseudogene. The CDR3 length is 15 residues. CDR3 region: CASSKLTSSQYEQYF. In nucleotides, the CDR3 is TGTGCCAGCAGCAAATTGACTAGCTCACAATACGAGCAGTACTTC.

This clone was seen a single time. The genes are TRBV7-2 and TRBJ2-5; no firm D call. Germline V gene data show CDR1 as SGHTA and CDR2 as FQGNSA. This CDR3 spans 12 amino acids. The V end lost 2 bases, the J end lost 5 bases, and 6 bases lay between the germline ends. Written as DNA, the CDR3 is TGTGCCAGCAGCTTATCATTGGAGACCCAGTACTTC. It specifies CASSLSLETQYF.

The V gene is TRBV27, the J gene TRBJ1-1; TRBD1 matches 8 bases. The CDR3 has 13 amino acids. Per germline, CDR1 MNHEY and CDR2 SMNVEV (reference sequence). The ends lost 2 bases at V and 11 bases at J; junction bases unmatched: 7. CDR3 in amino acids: CASSLGQGDPAFF. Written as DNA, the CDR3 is TGTGCCAGCAGTTTAGGACAGGGAGATCCGGCTTTCTTT.

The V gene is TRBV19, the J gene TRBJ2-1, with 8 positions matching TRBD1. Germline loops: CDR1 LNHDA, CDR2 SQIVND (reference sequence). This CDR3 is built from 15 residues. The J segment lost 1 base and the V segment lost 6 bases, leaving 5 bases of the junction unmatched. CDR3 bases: TGTGCCAGTAGACCTCAGGGGGCGTCCTACAATGAGCAGTTCTTC. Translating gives CASRPQGASYNEQFF.

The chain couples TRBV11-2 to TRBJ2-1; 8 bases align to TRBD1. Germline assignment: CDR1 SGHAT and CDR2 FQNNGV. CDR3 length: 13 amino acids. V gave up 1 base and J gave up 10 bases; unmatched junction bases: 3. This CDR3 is CASSLGWTGEQFF. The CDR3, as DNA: TGTGCCAGCAGCTTAGGGTGGACAGGGGAGCAGTTCTTC.

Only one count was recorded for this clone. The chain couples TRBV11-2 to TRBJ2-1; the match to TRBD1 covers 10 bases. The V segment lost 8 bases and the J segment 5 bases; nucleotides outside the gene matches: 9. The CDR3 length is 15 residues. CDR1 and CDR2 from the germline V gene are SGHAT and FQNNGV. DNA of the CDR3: TGTGCCAGCGAATCCGGGACAGGGGAAAACAATGAGCAGTTCTTC. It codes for CASESGTGENNEQFF.

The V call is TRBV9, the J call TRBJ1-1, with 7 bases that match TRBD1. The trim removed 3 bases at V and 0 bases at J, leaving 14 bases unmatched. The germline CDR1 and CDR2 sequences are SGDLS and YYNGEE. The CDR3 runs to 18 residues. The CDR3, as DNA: TGTGCCAGCAGCGCTAGACAGGGATTTATTACAATGAACACTGAAGCTTTCTTT. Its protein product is CASSARQGFITMNTEAFF.

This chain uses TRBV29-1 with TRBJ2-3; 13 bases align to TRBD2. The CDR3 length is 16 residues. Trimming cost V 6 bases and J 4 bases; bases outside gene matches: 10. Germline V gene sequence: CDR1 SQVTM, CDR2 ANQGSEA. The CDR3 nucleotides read TGCAGCGTAGTGACTAGCGGGAGGTTCACCCCAGATACGCAGTATTTT. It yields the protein CSVVTSGRFTPDTQYF.

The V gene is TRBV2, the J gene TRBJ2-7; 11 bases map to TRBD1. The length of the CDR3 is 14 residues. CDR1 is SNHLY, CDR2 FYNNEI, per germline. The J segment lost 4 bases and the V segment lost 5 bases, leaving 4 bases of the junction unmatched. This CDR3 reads CASSQDRGLYEQYF. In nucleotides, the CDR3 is TGTGCCAGCAGTCAGGACAGGGGGCTTTACGAGCAGTACTTC.

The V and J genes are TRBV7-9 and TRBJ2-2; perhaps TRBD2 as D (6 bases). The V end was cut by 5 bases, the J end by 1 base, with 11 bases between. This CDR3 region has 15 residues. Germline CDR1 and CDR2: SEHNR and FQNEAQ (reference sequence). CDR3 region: CASSLPGRNTGELFF. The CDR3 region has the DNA TGTGCCAGCAGCCTTCCCGGGAGGAACACCGGGGAGCTGTTTTTT.

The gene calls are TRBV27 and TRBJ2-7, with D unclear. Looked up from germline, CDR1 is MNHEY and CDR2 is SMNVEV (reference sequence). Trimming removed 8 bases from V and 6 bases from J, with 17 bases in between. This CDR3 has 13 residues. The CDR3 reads CASGALVQGEQYF. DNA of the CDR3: TGTGCCAGCGGAGCTCTAGTTCAAGGCGAGCAGTACTTC.